These 18 T cell receptor beta chains were all obtained from the same sample, sequenced in a study of tissue T cells after allogeneic stem cell transplantation. Using immunoSEQ multiplex PCR, the repertoire was profiled, and TCRdb retains in-frame clones only, with some absent. In the table there are about 26,000 clones, about 90% of which are singletons. Sequencing was performed on blood, taken before transplantation. These receptors were obtained from a male donor older than 55 who later had graft-versus-host disease after an allogeneic stem cell transplant.

J is TRBJ1-2 and V is TRBV29-1; D call uncertain. The CDR3 covers 13 residues. The V end lost 3 bases, the J end lost 4 bases, and 12 bases lay between the germline ends. Germline V gene lookup returns CDR1 SQVTM and CDR2 ANQGSEA. This CDR3 is CSVDKQQSYGYTF. DNA for the CDR3: TGCAGCGTTGATAAACAACAGTCCTATGGCTACACCTTC.

The J gene is TRBJ2-1, the V gene TRBV7-3, with no clear D. The V end was cut by 1 base, the J end by 8 bases, with 12 bases between. Germline CDR1 is SGHTA and CDR2 is FQGTGA. This CDR3 is 14 amino acids long. The CDR3 sequence: CASSLNPGIDEQFF. CDR3 DNA sequence: TGTGCCAGCAGCTTAAATCCAGGTATCGATGAGCAGTTCTTC.

The genes are TRBV10-3 and TRBJ1-5; the D is unclear. V was shortened by 4 bases and J by 5 bases, with 9 bases between the two germline ends. CDR1 ENHRY and CDR2 SYGVKD come from the germline V gene. This CDR3 spans 13 amino acids. The CDR3 DNA sequence: TGTGCCATCAGTGTCGATGGGGATCAGCCCCAGCATTTT. The encoded protein is CAISVDGDQPQHF.

The chain joins TRBV2 to TRBJ2-7; no clear D gene. V dropped 8 bases and J dropped 1 base, with 9 bases sitting between them. CDR3 length: 12 residues. Germline V gives CDR1 SNHLY, CDR2 FYNNEI. The DNA for the CDR3 is TGTGCCAGCGGCACGTTTTCCTACGAGCAGTACTTC. Protein product: CASGTFSYEQYF. Together with reference TRBV2 and TRBJ2-7, the CDR3 gives the full variable domain: EPEVTQTPSHQVTQMGQEVILRCVPISNHLYFYWYRQILGQKVEFLVSFYNNEISEKSEIFDDQFSVERPDGSNFTLKIRSTKLEDSAMYFCASGTFSYEQYFGPGTRLTVT.

The genes are TRBV5-4 and TRBJ2-5, with 7 nucleotides matching TRBD1. CDR1 is SGHNT, CDR2 YYREEE, per germline (reference sequence). Trimming cost V 4 bases and J 5 bases; bases outside gene matches: 5. This CDR3 is 13 amino acids long. CDR3 coding DNA: TGTGCCAGCAGCAATAAGGGGGCTGAGACCCAGTACTTC. Translating gives CASSNKGAETQYF. Looking up the rest from reference TRBV5-4 and TRBJ2-5 gives the full variable domain: ETGVTQSPTHLIKTRGQQVTLRCSSQSGHNTVSWYQQALGQGPQFIFQYYREEENGRGNFPPRFSGLQFPNYSSELNVNALELDDSALYLCASSNKGAETQYFGPGTRLLVL.

This chain links TRBV23-1 with TRBJ1-1; D may be TRBD1 (5 bases). TRBV23-1 is recorded as an ORF, its role being uncertain. Trimming pared 2 bases from V and 12 bases from J, leaving 13 bases between. CDR3 length equals 12 residues. In DNA, the CDR3 is TGCGCCAGCAGTCAACGTCAGGGCTCACCTTTCTTT. Translation: CASSQRQGSPFF.

The rearrangement uses TRBV5-8 and TRBJ1-2; D not resolved. There are 13 residues in the CDR3. V shed 1 base and J shed 4 bases, with 8 bases lying between them. Per the germline V gene, CDR1 is SGHTS and CDR2 is YDEGEE. The CDR3 region is CASSLIGFYGYTF. CDR3 nucleotide sequence: TGTGCCAGCAGCTTGATAGGGTTCTATGGCTACACCTTC. The whole variable domain, remainder taken from reference TRBV5-8 and TRBJ1-2, is EAGVTQSPTHLIKTRGQQATLRCSPISGHTSVYWYQQALGLGLQFLLWYDEGEERNRGNFPPRFSGRQFPNYSSELNVNALELEDSALYLCASSLIGFYGYTFGSGTRLTVV.

The V call is TRBV3-1 (or the pseudogene TRBV3-2), the J call TRBJ2-7; 10 nucleotides agree with TRBD2. Germline V lookup: CDR1 LGHDT, CDR2 YNNKEL (reference sequence). CDR3 length: 16 residues. V shed 6 bases, J shed 0 bases, and the junction held 8 bases outside the gene matches. As DNA, the CDR3 is TGTGCCAGCAGGGGCACTAGCGGGGTTAGCTCCTACGAGCAGTACTTC. Translation: CASRGTSGVSSYEQYF.

This clone appeared a single time. The rearrangement joins TRBV18 to TRBJ2-2; 13 bases align to TRBD2. This CDR3 contains 18 residues. Trimming took 1 base from V and 4 from J; bases not matched to a gene: 6. Per germline, CDR1 KGHSH and CDR2 LQKENI. The DNA of the CDR3 is TGTGCCAGCTCACCACGGACTAGCGGGAGAGGGGGCACCGGGGAGCTGTTTTTT. This sequence encodes CASSPRTSGRGGTGELFF.

This sequence joins TRBV3-1 (or the pseudogene TRBV3-2) and TRBJ2-3; TRBD2 aligns across 8 bases. CDR3 size: 13 residues. Trimming cost V 8 bases and J 4 bases; bases outside gene matches: 5. Germline CDR1 LGHDT, CDR2 YNNKEL (reference sequence). This CDR3 reads CASREGGSDTQYF. DNA of the CDR3: TGTGCCAGCCGGGAGGGGGGTTCAGATACGCAGTATTTT.

The chain employs TRBV12-3 or TRBV12-4 and TRBJ2-2, with D hard to call. Trimming removed 6 bases at V and 3 bases at J, with 2 bases between. The CDR3 covers 11 residues. DNA of the CDR3: TGTGCCAGCAGATACACCGGGGAGCTGTTTTTT. Translated: CASRYTGELFF.

J is TRBJ2-3 and V is TRBV2; 7 nucleotides match TRBD1. The J segment lost 2 bases and the V segment lost 2 bases, leaving 7 bases of the junction unmatched. Germline V CDR1 and CDR2: SNHLY, FYNNEI. CDR3 size: 16 residues. This chain's CDR3 is CASSEYGTVYTDTQYF. The CDR3 coding sequence is TGTGCCAGCAGTGAATACGGGACAGTTTACACAGATACGCAGTATTTT.

This chain connects TRBV2 to TRBJ1-2; 7 bases line up with TRBD1. The CDR3 covers 13 residues. The germline V gene encodes CDR1 SNHLY and CDR2 FYNNEI. V gave up 6 bases and J gave up 4 bases; unmatched junction bases: 5. CDR3 coding DNA: TGTGCCAGCAGCTCGACAGGGTCCTATGGCTACACCTTC. Amino acids: CASSSTGSYGYTF.

The chain uses TRBV2 and TRBJ2-5; no reliable D call. The CDR3 sequence is 13 residues long. Germline V gene data show CDR1 as SNHLY and CDR2 as FYNNEI. Trimming pared 4 bases from V and 1 base from J, leaving 7 bases between. In nucleotides, the CDR3 is TGTGCCAGCAGTGTGGGCAGCCAAGAGACCCAGTACTTC. Its translation: CASSVGSQETQYF.

This sequence joins TRBV5-4 and TRBJ2-7; 8 bases agree with TRBD2. Trimming removed 4 bases from V and 4 bases from J; junction bases left unmatched: 10. CDR3 size: 15 residues. CDR1 and CDR2 from the germline V gene are SGHNT and YYREEE (reference sequence). The CDR3 nucleotides read TGTGCCAGCAGCGGGACGGGGGGGGCCCGATACGAGCAGTACTTC. Translating gives CASSGTGGARYEQYF.

This chain links TRBV5-6 with TRBJ1-2, with unresolved D. In germline, CDR1 is SGHDT, CDR2 YYEEEE. V was shortened by 0 bases and J by 0 bases, with 6 bases between the two germline ends. The CDR3 totals 14 residues. CDR3 residues: CASSLGSSNYGYTF. CDR3 nucleotides: TGTGCCAGCAGCTTGGGCAGTTCTAACTATGGCTACACCTTC.

The rearrangement joins TRBV6-2 or TRBV6-3 to TRBJ2-1, with D perhaps matching TRBD2 (5 bases). V gave up 4 bases and J gave up 2 bases, with 18 bases separating them. Germline lookup yields CDR1 MNHEY and CDR2 SVGEGT. This CDR3 is built from 17 residues. CDR3 sequence (DNA): TGTGCCAGCAGTTTTTCGCTCATGAGGGATACCTACAATGAGCAGTTCTTC. Residues: CASSFSLMRDTYNEQFF.

The rearrangement joins TRBV7-9 to TRBJ2-7; the match to TRBD1 covers 9 bases. Germline-derived CDR1 and CDR2 are SEHNR and FQNEAQ (reference sequence). This CDR3 has 14 amino acids. Trimming at V came to 5 bases and at J to 5 bases, leaving 7 bases not matched to a gene. The CDR3 DNA follows: TGTGCCAGCAGCCGGACAGGGGTGGTCAACGAGCAGTACTTC. The encoded protein is CASSRTGVVNEQYF.